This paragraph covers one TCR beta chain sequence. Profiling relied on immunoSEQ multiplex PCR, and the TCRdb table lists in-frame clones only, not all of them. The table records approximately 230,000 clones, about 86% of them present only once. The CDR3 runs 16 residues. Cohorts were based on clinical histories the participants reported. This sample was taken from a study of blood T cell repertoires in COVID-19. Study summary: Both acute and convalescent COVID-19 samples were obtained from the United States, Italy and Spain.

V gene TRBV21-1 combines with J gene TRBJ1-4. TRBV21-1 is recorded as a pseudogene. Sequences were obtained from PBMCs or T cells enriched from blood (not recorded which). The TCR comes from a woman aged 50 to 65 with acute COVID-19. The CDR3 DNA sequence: TGTGCCAGCAGCAAAGAGAGACTTGCAACTAATGAAAAACTGTTTTTT. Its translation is CASSKERLATNEKLFF.